The 18 T cell receptor beta chains below were found in one sample sequenced in a study of blood T cell repertoires in COVID-19. Sequencing was performed with immunoSEQ multiplex PCR; in TCRdb, only in-frame clones are kept and a portion is missing. The data contain roughly 460,000 clones, 80% to 90% of them singletons. Sequencing was done on a sample of peripheral blood. These receptor sequences come from a man younger than 35 with COVID-19, enrolled during active disease.

The chain uses TRBV7-9 and TRBJ1-4; TRBD1 matches 7 bases. The junction had 5 bases not matched to a gene; V was cut back by 5 bases and J by 8 bases. The length of the CDR3 is 13 residues. In germline, CDR1 is SEHNR, CDR2 FQNEAQ (reference sequence). This chain's CDR3 is CASSRTGVEKLFF. DNA of the CDR3: TGTGCCAGCAGCCGCACAGGGGTGGAAAAACTGTTTTTT.

This clone appeared a single time. The gene calls are TRBV5-1 and TRBJ2-1, with TRBD2 identical over 9 bases. CDR3 size: 17 residues. The V and J ends lost 2 bases and 0 bases, in that order; junction bases with no gene match: 6. Germline lookup yields CDR1 SGHRS and CDR2 YFSETQ. The CDR3 region has the DNA TGCGCCAGCAGCTTTCGGACTAGCGCGAACTCCTACAATGAGCAGTTCTTC. Its protein is CASSFRTSANSYNEQFF.

This clone was found a few times. The V and J genes are TRBV2 and TRBJ2-7; 7 bases are shared with TRBD1. Germline CDR1 and CDR2: SNHLY and FYNNEI. The trim removed 4 bases at V and 0 bases at J, leaving 6 bases unmatched. CDR3 length equals 15 residues. CDR3 sequence reads: CASSVVGGLSYEQYF. As DNA, the CDR3 is TGTGCCAGCAGTGTAGTAGGGGGCCTCTCCTACGAGCAGTACTTC.

The V gene is TRBV5-4, the J gene TRBJ2-7; D is unresolved. Germline CDR1 is SGHNT and CDR2 is YYREEE (reference sequence). The CDR3 loop spans 13 amino acids. The V gene lost 2 bases and the J gene lost 5 bases, with 11 bases spanning the gap. CDR3 sequence reads: CASSFDFSDEQYF. DNA for the CDR3: TGTGCCAGCAGCTTTGATTTTAGTGACGAGCAGTACTTC.

This rearrangement joins TRBV6-5 to TRBJ2-7; 11 bases map to TRBD2. In germline, CDR1 is MNHEY, CDR2 SVGAGI. The CDR3 sequence is 15 residues long. V was pared by 6 bases and J by 4 bases, with 8 bases of the junction left unmatched. In nucleotides, the CDR3 is TGTGCCAGCAGCATGGGCCTAGCGGGAGGTTACGAGCAGTACTTC. Translation gives CASSMGLAGGYEQYF.

V and J are TRBV19 and TRBJ2-5; perhaps TRBD2 as D (6 bases). Trimming took 2 bases from V and 5 from J, leaving 9 bases between them. Per germline, CDR1 LNHDA and CDR2 SQIVND (reference sequence). CDR3 length equals 13 residues. The CDR3: CASSITGGETQYF. CDR3 coding DNA: TGTGCCAGTAGTATAACTGGGGGGGAGACCCAGTACTTC.

V gene TRBV30 combines with J gene TRBJ1-5; D gene uncertain. Germline V gene data show CDR1 as GTSNPN and CDR2 as SVGIG (reference sequence). The length of the CDR3 is 14 residues. V lost 2 bases to trimming and J lost 3 bases, with 11 bases between them. The CDR3 DNA reads TGTGCCTGGAGTTTTCGTCAGTACAATCAGCCCCAGCATTTT. This codes for CAWSFRQYNQPQHF.

This chain links TRBV7-9 with TRBJ1-1, with a possible D match to TRBD1 (6 bases). This CDR3 spans 12 amino acids. V lost 1 base to trimming and J lost 10 bases, with 10 bases between them. Per germline, CDR1 SEHNR and CDR2 FQNEAQ (reference sequence). CDR3 in amino acids: CASSLGGGSAFF. The CDR3 DNA reads as TGTGCCAGCAGCTTAGGCGGGGGCTCAGCTTTCTTT.

This chain uses TRBV7-2 with TRBJ1-1, with a tentative D call TRBD1 (5 bases). Trimming cost V 1 base and J 5 bases, with 11 bases left between them. Germline CDR1 SGHTA, CDR2 FQGNSA. The CDR3 has 14 amino acids. The CDR3 is CASSLGLGGTEAFF. The DNA for the CDR3 is TGTGCCAGCAGCTTAGGTCTGGGGGGGACTGAAGCTTTCTTT.

The chain links TRBV29-1 to TRBJ2-7; D call uncertain. The germline V gene has CDR1 SQVTM and CDR2 ANQGSEA. Between the trimmed V and J ends, which lost 3 bases and 1 base, there was a span of 10 bases. The CDR3 is 13 residues long. CDR3 coding DNA: TGCAGCGTTGAGGTCGCAGGATCCTACGAGCAGTACTTC. Amino acids: CSVEVAGSYEQYF.

V usage is TRBV19 and J usage is TRBJ1-5; D call uncertain. Germline values: CDR1 LNHDA, CDR2 SQIVND (reference sequence). Trimming removed 0 bases at V and 0 bases at J, with 9 bases between. The CDR3 totals 16 residues. CDR3 coding DNA: TGTGCCAGTAGTATAGAAACAGATTTTAGCAATCAGCCCCAGCATTTT. Residues: CASSIETDFSNQPQHF.

V gene TRBV7-6 combines with J gene TRBJ2-5; 9 bases fit TRBD2. V dropped 5 bases and J dropped 2; count of bases not matched to a gene: 6. The CDR3 is made up of 15 amino acids. Per germline, CDR1 SGHVS and CDR2 FNYEAQ. CDR3 nucleotide sequence: TGTGCCAGCAGCCCCCCGACTAGCGGACAAGAGACCCAGTACTTC. This translates into CASSPPTSGQETQYF.

V gene TRBV6-5 combines with J gene TRBJ1-2, with a weak D call TRBD1 (6 bases). The CDR3 consists of 13 residues. The V gene's germline CDR1 is MNHEY and CDR2 SVGAGI. Trimming removed 7 bases from V and 5 bases from J, with 14 bases in between. The chain's CDR3 is CASTSGDFYGYTF. The DNA of the CDR3 is TGTGCCAGCACGTCAGGGGATTTTTATGGCTACACCTTC.

The chain combines TRBV11-1 with TRBJ2-1; 8 bases are shared with TRBD1. The trim removed 0 bases at V and 3 bases at J, leaving 7 bases unmatched. The length of the CDR3 is 17 residues. Germline assignment: CDR1 SGHAT and CDR2 FQDESV (reference sequence). CDR3 bases: TGTGCCAGCAGCTTAGCCCCCCAGGGGGCCAGCTACAATGAGCAGTTCTTC. Its translation: CASSLAPQGASYNEQFF.

The V call is TRBV6-1, the J call TRBJ2-2; D gene uncertain. CDR3 length equals 13 residues. Deletions cut 3 bases from V and 4 bases from J, with 6 bases between. Germline V gene lookup returns CDR1 MNHNS and CDR2 SASEGT. The CDR3 DNA follows: TGTGCCAGCAGTGACCCAGGCACCGGGGAGCTGTTTTTT. Protein product: CASSDPGTGELFF.

The chain has TRBV27 and TRBJ2-1; 7 bases align to TRBD1. The CDR3 has 13 residues. CDR1 and CDR2 from the germline V gene are MNHEY and SMNVEV (reference sequence). V lost 5 bases and J lost 8; bases outside the gene matches: 6. The CDR3 here is CASSVDRVDEQFF. CDR3 coding DNA: TGTGCCAGCAGTGTTGACAGGGTAGATGAGCAGTTCTTC.

This chain joins TRBV25-1 and TRBJ2-1; TRBD2 matches at 15 bases. The V segment lost 2 bases and the J segment 9 bases; nucleotides outside the gene matches: 5. Germline V gives CDR1 MGHDK, CDR2 SYGVNS. This CDR3 is built from 16 residues. Here the CDR3 reads CASSESGTSGRSEQFF. The CDR3 coding sequence is TGTGCCAGCAGTGAAAGTGGGACTAGCGGGAGGTCTGAGCAGTTCTTC.

The chain couples TRBV29-1 to TRBJ2-7; D might be TRBD1 (6 bases). This CDR3 is 14 amino acids long. The germline V gene has CDR1 SQVTM and CDR2 ANQGSEA. Between the trimmed V and J ends, which lost 0 bases and 7 bases, there was a span of 16 bases. The CDR3 here is CSVEDPTGRREQYF. The DNA of the CDR3 is TGCAGCGTTGAAGATCCGACAGGTCGTCGGGAGCAGTACTTC.